This T cell receptor (beta chain) was retrieved from a study of T cell responses to AZD1222 COVID-19 vaccine. Study-wide findings and caveats: The study identified only five or six AZD1222 recipients as seropositive at baseline. There were mostly white British donors and more females than males, and clonal diversity was possibly underestimated. Spike-spanning, vaccine-associated CD4 TCRs were dominant at 160-218 and 743-854.

Assay: immunoSEQ multiplex PCR; the TCRdb copy retains only in-frame clones and omits some. The sample carries about 100,000 clones, more than 75% recorded once. In germline, CDR1 is GTSNPN, CDR2 SVGIG (reference sequence). V gave up 5 bases and J gave up 3 bases, with 13 bases separating them. The CDR3 is 13 amino acids. To note about this clone: Its antigen remains unidentified.

The sequence was collected from an adult in good health. The specimen was peripheral blood, collected on day 0 of AZD1222 vaccination. The V gene is TRBV30, the J gene TRBJ1-2; maybe TRBD1 (5 bases). The CDR3 DNA reads TGTGCCTGGCAGAGGGAGGGGCACTATGGCTACACCTTC. It yields the protein CAWQREGHYGYTF. The complete variable domain, with remaining parts taken from reference TRBV30 and TRBJ1-2, reads SQTIHQWPATLVQPVGSPLSLECTVEGTSNPNLYWYRQAAGRGLQLLFYSVGIGQISSEVPQNLSASRPQDRQFILSSKKLLLSDSGFYLCAWQREGHYGYTFGSGTRLTVV.